One and the same sample provided the 5 T cell receptor beta chains below, sequenced in a study of tumor and adjacent non-tumor tissue in lung cancer (dated by TCRdb to 2017 to 2018). RNA was isolated from bulk, unsorted tissue, and RNA quality was assessed with a NanoDrop ND-1000 and an Agilent 2100. Distant non-tumor tissue taken more than 3 cm from the tumor edge was used as the normal lung sample. Libraries were built with multiplex PCR. These reads were obtained on an Illumina HiSeq 2500. Following protocols modified from ARM-PCR, the researchers constructed TCRbeta libraries through three rounds of nested PCR with primers (Table S4). TCRdb reprocessing: public reads trimmed at Q25 with fastp, clones called with MiXCR, in-frame beta chains kept. CDR3 protein sequences are deduplicated, and each keeps its most common genes and DNA. The sample data list 60,000 to 90,000 distinct CDR3 sequences, and roughly 70% of these were observed just once. About 27% of the sample is taken by the ten largest.

The material sequenced was distant non-tumor lung tissue. These receptors originate from a woman aged 45-60 years with non-small cell lung cancer.

This clonotype appeared a few times. The rearrangement joins TRBV20-1 to TRBJ1-3, with D hard to call. Germline CDR1 reads DFQATT; CDR2 reads SNEGSKA (reference sequence). The ends were cut back, 4 bases at V and 1 base at J, with 8 bases in the middle. CDR3 length: 13 amino acids. CDR3 sequence reads: CSAKQQSGNTIYF. The CDR3 nucleotides read TGCAGTGCTAAGCAACAGTCTGGAAACACCATATATTTT.

This clonotype was observed a few times. The V call is TRBV20-1, the J call TRBJ2-3; D perhaps matches TRBD1 (6 bases). The CDR3 length is 13 residues. Germline CDR1 and CDR2: DFQATT and SNEGSKA (reference sequence). The V end was cut by 2 bases, the J end by 2 bases, with 8 bases between. CDR3 amino acids: CSARWTDTDTQYF. Here the CDR3 DNA reads TGCAGTGCTAGATGGACAGACACAGATACGCAGTATTTT.

For this clonotype: This clone may be a read error of a much larger clone one base away. The chain links TRBV10-3 to TRBJ2-7; D remains unclear. From germline, CDR1 is ENHRY and CDR2 SYGVKD. V was cut by 2 bases and J by 10 bases, with 9 bases left in between. The CDR3 sequence is 11 residues long. CDR3 nucleotides: TGTGCCATCAGTGAGCAGTTCGACCAGTACTTC. It is translated as CAISEQFDQYF.

The chain recombines TRBV19 with TRBJ1-1, with TRBD1 as a possible D gene (6 bases). Germline-derived CDR1 and CDR2 are LNHDA and SQIVND (reference sequence). The V end was cut by 4 bases, the J end by 1 base, with 19 bases between. This CDR3 spans 17 amino acids. The CDR3 DNA sequence: TGTGCCAGTAGTACGGGGGGCCCGGCCTATGCGAACACTGAAGCTTTCTTT. Residues: CASSTGGPAYANTEAFF.

For this clonotype: It may be a read error: a sequence one base away is much more abundant. The rearrangement joins TRBV4-1 to TRBJ2-3; tentatively, D is TRBD2 (6 bases). The CDR3 totals 13 residues. CDR1 is MGHRA and CDR2 is YSYEKL in the germline V gene. The CDR3 DNA reads TGCGCCAGGAGCCAAGGAGGGGTGGATACGCAGTATTTT. Its protein product is CARSQGGVDTQYF.